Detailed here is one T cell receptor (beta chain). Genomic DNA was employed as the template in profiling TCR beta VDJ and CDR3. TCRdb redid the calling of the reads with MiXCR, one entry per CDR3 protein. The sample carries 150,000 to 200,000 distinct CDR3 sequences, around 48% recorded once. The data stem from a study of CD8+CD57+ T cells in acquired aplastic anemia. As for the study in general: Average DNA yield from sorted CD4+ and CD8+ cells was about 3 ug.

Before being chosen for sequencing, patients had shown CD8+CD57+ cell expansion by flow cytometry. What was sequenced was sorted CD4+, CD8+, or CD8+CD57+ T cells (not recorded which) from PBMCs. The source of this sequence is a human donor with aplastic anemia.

CDR3 region: CASSESIVSGARNTEAFF. CDR3 bases: TGCGCCAGCAGTGAGTCGATAGTGTCGGGGGCGCGGAACACTGAAGCTTTCTTT. The genes are TRBV10-1 and TRBJ1-1, with D possibly matching TRBD1 (6 bases). Germline CDR1 WNHNN, CDR2 SYGVQD (reference sequence). The CDR3 consists of 18 residues. V was trimmed by 0 bases and J by 1 base, leaving 18 bases between them.